Below are 24 T cell receptor beta chains sequenced from a single sample in a study of CD8+CD57+ T cells in acquired aplastic anemia. TCR beta VDJ and CDR3 profiles were obtained from a genomic DNA template. TCRdb passed the reads through MiXCR, listing each CDR3 protein once. The data contain about 210,000 distinct CDR3 sequences, over 60% of them singletons. Sequencing was carried out using sorted CD4+, CD8+, or CD8+CD57+ T cells (not recorded which) from PBMCs. All receptors come from a human donor in good health.

V is TRBV10-3 and J is TRBJ2-7; no definite D call. The CDR3 extends over 11 amino acids. With 6 bases removed from V and 6 bases from J, the gap between germline ends came to 9 bases. Looked up from germline, CDR1 is ENHRY and CDR2 is SYGVKD. The CDR3: CAISTPGEQYF. DNA for the CDR3: TGTGCCATCAGCACACCGGGCGAGCAGTACTTC.

This clonotype was recorded only once. The chain couples TRBV5-1 to TRBJ2-3, with D possibly being TRBD2 (6 bases). The V gene's germline CDR1 is SGHRS and CDR2 YFSETQ. The CDR3 has 15 residues. V shed 4 bases and J shed 6 bases, with 18 bases lying between them. The CDR3 DNA reads as TGCGCCAGCAGCCAAGGGTCCGGGGGTTCTGATACGCAGTATTTT. Residues: CASSQGSGGSDTQYF.

This clonotype was recorded at least ten times. The chain combines TRBV6-2 or TRBV6-3 with TRBJ2-7, with D possibly TRBD2 on 7 matching bases. V lost 5 bases, J lost 2 bases, and 16 bases lay in between. The CDR3 covers 15 residues. Germline lookup yields CDR1 MNHEY and CDR2 SVGEGT. CDR3 coding DNA: TGTGCCAGCAGTGGGGAGGGACAAACGACCTACGAGCAGTACTTC. Encoded protein: CASSGEGQTTYEQYF.

This sequence joins TRBV10-2 and TRBJ2-7; 8 bases agree with TRBD1. Germline CDR1 WSHSY, CDR2 SAAADI. The CDR3 loop spans 14 amino acids. The V and J ends lost 8 bases and 1 base, in that order; junction bases with no gene match: 7. CDR3 in DNA: TGCGCCAGCGCTTGGACAGGGTTTTCCTACGAGCAGTACTTC. Residues: CASAWTGFSYEQYF.

This clonotype was seen just once. Possible read error: a much larger clone is one base away. The gene calls are TRBV6-5 and TRBJ2-1; TRBD1 is a possible D gene (6 bases). With 6 bases removed from V and 4 bases from J, the gap between germline ends came to 19 bases. This CDR3 comprises 16 residues. Germline V CDR1 and CDR2: MNHEY, SVGAGI. Written as DNA, the CDR3 is TGTGCCAGCAGACCAAAAACAGGGTGGACTTACAATGAGCAGTTCTTC. Amino acid sequence: CASRPKTGWTYNEQFF.

About this clonotype: A much larger clone differs from this one at a single base, so this may be a read error. CDR3 in amino acids: CASSYSPGVYDSNEQFF. CDR3 DNA sequence: TGTGCCAGCAGTTACTCGCCGGGGGTCTATGATAGCAATGAGCAGTTCTTC. V usage is TRBV6-6 and J usage is TRBJ2-1; tentatively, D is TRBD2 (6 bases). Germline assignment: CDR1 MNHNY and CDR2 SVGAGI (reference sequence). This CDR3 is built from 17 residues. With 0 bases removed from V and 6 bases from J, the gap between germline ends came to 18 bases.

The chain combines TRBV20-1 with TRBJ2-2; 8 nucleotides agree with TRBD1. Germline V gene data show CDR1 as DFQATT and CDR2 as SNEGSKA (reference sequence). The CDR3 runs 13 residues. Losses at the gene ends were 0 bases for V and 7 bases for J; bases not matched to a gene: 1. CDR3 sequence: CSARETGDGELFF. Written as DNA, the CDR3 is TGCAGTGCTAGAGAGACAGGGGACGGGGAGCTGTTTTTT.

There are many counts of this clonotype. The chain carries TRBV15 and TRBJ2-1, with D tentatively TRBD2 (5 bases). Looked up from germline, CDR1 is LNHNV and CDR2 is YYDKDF (reference sequence). Trimming removed 3 bases at V and 4 bases at J, with 19 bases between. This CDR3 has 17 amino acids. Here the CDR3 reads CATSRLRGPSRYNEQFF. CDR3 coding DNA: TGTGCCACCAGCAGGTTGCGAGGGCCTAGCCGGTACAATGAGCAGTTCTTC.

The sample holds one count of this clonotype. This sequence joins TRBV19 and TRBJ2-7; 7 nucleotides align to TRBD1. This CDR3 is built from 13 residues. Germline V gene lookup returns CDR1 LNHDA and CDR2 SQIVND (reference sequence). With V trimmed by 6 bases and J by 4 bases, 6 bases remained unmatched. CDR3 nucleotide sequence: TGTGCCAGTAGAGCGACAGGGCCTTACGAGCAGTACTTC. Translation gives CASRATGPYEQYF.

Regarding this clonotype: One junction end does not reproduce the germline sequence, and a read error may be involved. This chain links TRBV7-9 with TRBJ2-3, with D perhaps matching TRBD2 (6 bases). Per germline, CDR1 SEHNR and CDR2 FQNEAQ (reference sequence). The CDR3 is 18 residues long. The CDR3 DNA is TGTACCAGCAGCTTAGTGGGAGGTGCCAGGGAGGTCGCAGATACGCAGTATTTT. Protein product: CTSSLVGGAREVADTQYF.

This clonotype was detected ten times or more. The chain couples TRBV12-3 or TRBV12-4 to TRBJ2-6, with 10 bases fitting TRBD1. The CDR3 loop spans 18 amino acids. With 4 bases clipped from V and 2 bases from J, the junction kept 8 bases outside the gene matches. The CDR3 is CASSSPGTGAPGANVLTF. CDR3 nucleotides: TGTGCCAGCAGTTCCCCCGGGACAGGGGCACCTGGGGCCAACGTCCTGACTTTC.

This clonotype was counted ten times or more. The chain recombines TRBV6-1 with TRBJ1-5; TRBD1 aligns across 9 bases. The CDR3 is 16 amino acids. Germline CDR1 is MNHNS and CDR2 is SASEGT. V lost 5 bases, J lost 2 bases, and 7 bases stayed unmatched. In DNA form, the CDR3 reads TGTGCCAGCAGTTCATTACAGGGGGCTGGCAATCAGCCCCAGCATTTT. Amino acids: CASSSLQGAGNQPQHF.

The rearrangement uses TRBV9 and TRBJ2-2; no reliable D call. V was shortened by 1 base and J by 3 bases, with 7 bases between the two germline ends. CDR3 size: 14 residues. Germline V gives CDR1 SGDLS, CDR2 YYNGEE. This chain's CDR3 is CASSVYRDTGELFF. The CDR3 DNA follows: TGTGCCAGCAGCGTATACAGAGACACCGGGGAGCTGTTTTTT. The entire variable domain, with the rest obtained from reference TRBV9 and TRBJ2-2, is as follows: DSGVTQTPKHLITATGQRVTLRCSPRSGDLSVYWYQQSLDQGLQFLIQYYNGEERAKGNILERFSAQQFPDLHSELNLSSLELGDSALYFCASSVYRDTGELFFGEGSRLTVL.

The V and J genes are TRBV29-1 and TRBJ2-2; 10 nucleotides align to TRBD1. The CDR3 totals 15 residues. V trimming: 6 bases; J trimming: 7 bases; junction bases outside the gene matches: 11. Germline loops: CDR1 SQVTM, CDR2 ANQGSEA. CDR3 residues: CSVRSGTGVSGELFF. In DNA, the CDR3 is TGCAGCGTGCGCTCCGGGACAGGGGTGAGCGGGGAGCTGTTTTTT.

This chain joins TRBV19 and TRBJ1-3; the D is unclear. Trimming removed 7 bases from V and 11 bases from J, with 15 bases in between. This CDR3 comprises 12 residues. Germline assignment: CDR1 LNHDA and CDR2 SQIVND (reference sequence). The DNA for the CDR3 is TGTGCCAGTACCAAATGGGAGGGCTCCATATATTTT. Residues: CASTKWEGSIYF.

This sequence joins TRBV5-1 and TRBJ1-5; D is unresolved. The ends were cut back, 0 bases at V and 0 bases at J, with 7 bases in the middle. Germline V lookup: CDR1 SGHRS, CDR2 YFSETQ. The CDR3 spans 15 residues. CDR3 sequence (DNA): TGCGCCAGCAGCTTGGGGAGCAGTAGCAATCAGCCCCAGCATTTT. Translated: CASSLGSSSNQPQHF.

This clonotype was seen a single time. One end of the junction does not line up with germline, which may come from a read error. This chain joins TRBV5-1 and TRBJ1-3, with D uncertain. The CDR3 consists of 16 residues. CDR1 SGHRS and CDR2 YFSETQ come from the germline V gene. The CDR3 sequence is CASSLVGGDSGNTMYF. The CDR3 nucleotides are TGCGCCAGCAGCTTGGTTGGAGGAGACTCTGGAAACACCATGTATTTT.

The rearrangement joins TRBV27 to TRBJ2-3; D ambiguous. CDR1 MNHEY and CDR2 SMNVEV come from the germline V gene (reference sequence). Trimming left V 2 bases short and J 1 base short, with 10 bases between. The length of the CDR3 is 15 residues. The CDR3 bases are TGTGCCAGCAGTTTAGTGGCAGTCGGCACAGATACGCAGTATTTT. Translation gives CASSLVAVGTDTQYF.

V gene TRBV5-1 combines with J gene TRBJ2-5; 11 bases map to TRBD1. With 7 bases clipped from V and 2 bases from J, the junction kept 7 bases outside the gene matches. Germline values: CDR1 SGHRS, CDR2 YFSETQ. This CDR3 has 15 amino acids. The CDR3 here is CASGLGTGGQETQYF. The CDR3 nucleotides read TGCGCCAGCGGGTTGGGGACAGGGGGGCAAGAGACCCAGTACTTC.

This chain joins TRBV19 and TRBJ2-1; D possibly corresponds to TRBD1 (6 bases). Per germline, CDR1 LNHDA and CDR2 SQIVND (reference sequence). Trimming removed 9 bases at V and 5 bases at J, with 17 bases between. The CDR3 extends over 14 amino acids. For the CDR3, the DNA is TGTGCCAGCGAAAAAGGGGGTGTCAACAATGAGCAGTTCTTC. Translation: CASEKGGVNNEQFF.

The rearrangement uses TRBV2 and TRBJ2-7, with D unclear. V was shortened by 7 bases and J by 2 bases, with 9 bases between the two germline ends. The germline CDR1 and CDR2 sequences are SNHLY and FYNNEI. The CDR3 has 12 amino acids. CDR3 protein: CASNPSPYEQYF. The CDR3 nucleotides read TGTGCCAGCAACCCGAGCCCCTACGAGCAGTACTTC.

This chain joins TRBV20-1 and TRBJ2-5; maybe TRBD1 (5 bases). The V gene's germline CDR1 is DFQATT and CDR2 SNEGSKA (reference sequence). The germline V and J ends were trimmed by 2 bases and 2 bases, with 12 bases remaining between them. The CDR3 consists of 14 residues. The CDR3 sequence: CSARHPTVQETQYF. The CDR3 nucleotides are TGCAGTGCTAGACACCCGACAGTACAAGAGACCCAGTACTTC.

The chain carries TRBV2 and TRBJ2-3; D is perhaps TRBD2 (7 bases). The V gene's germline CDR1 is SNHLY and CDR2 FYNNEI. V was pared by 10 bases and J by 10 bases, with 15 bases between. The CDR3 extends over 11 amino acids. The CDR3: CATFGGGSQYF. The CDR3 DNA reads as TGTGCCACTTTTGGCGGGGGCTCGCAGTATTTT.

As regards this clonotype: The junction shows a germline mismatch at one end, possibly a read error. The CDR3 loop is CASSVATDTQSSGNTIYF. CDR3 DNA: TGTGCCAGCAGCGTAGCGACGGACACTCAGAGCTCTGGAAACACCATATATTTT. The chain links TRBV7-4 to TRBJ1-3, with D possibly being TRBD1 (5 bases). There are 18 residues in the CDR3. Germline CDR1 is SGHVT and CDR2 is SQSDAQ.